These 32 T cell receptor beta chains share one sample of origin, sequenced in a study of OX40 agonist ivuxolimab in advanced cancers. The data were produced by immunoSEQ multiplex PCR, yet TCRdb's version contains in-frame clones alone and is incomplete. The table records 71,000 or so clones, more than 70% of them present only once. Here the sequenced sample was CD4+ or CD8+ T cells sorted from blood, taken in a trial of the OX40 agonist ivuxolimab. These receptors originate from an adult with an advanced solid tumor such as melanoma, head and neck, liver or kidney cancer.

V usage is TRBV21-1 and J usage is TRBJ1-3; the D segment call TRBD1 is taken from the table without a DNA check. TRBV21-1 is a recognized pseudogene. The CDR3 is 15 residues long. The CDR3 region is CASSKWARPGNTIYF. The CDR3 DNA reads TGTGCCAGCAGCAAGTGGGCAAGGCCTGGAAACACCATATATTTT.

There are a few counts of this clone. V gene TRBV7-3 combines with J gene TRBJ1-5; 7 bases agree with TRBD1. The CDR3 is 14 residues long. Germline CDR1 and CDR2: SGHTA and FQGTGA. Losses at the gene ends were 5 bases for V and 4 bases for J; bases not matched to a gene: 5. As DNA, the CDR3 is TGTGCCAGCAGCGCAGGGGGACGGAATCAGCCCCAGCATTTT. Its protein is CASSAGGRNQPQHF.

This chain connects TRBV5-5 to TRBJ2-7, with D tentatively TRBD1 (6 bases). The V and J ends lost 4 bases and 6 bases respectively, with 14 bases between them. The CDR3 runs to 13 residues. Germline V lookup: CDR1 SGHKS, CDR2 YYEKEE (reference sequence). CDR3 DNA: TGTGCCAGCAGCGTCCTAACAGGGACCGAGCAGTACTTC. Its protein is CASSVLTGTEQYF.

V usage is TRBV28 and J usage is TRBJ2-1; TRBD2 aligns across 7 bases. The CDR3 has 16 amino acids. From germline, CDR1 is MDHEN and CDR2 SYDVKM. V lost 5 bases and J lost 2; bases outside the gene matches: 9. This CDR3 is CASSPPAAGAYNEQFF. CDR3 bases: TGTGCCAGCAGTCCCCCCGCTGCGGGAGCCTACAATGAGCAGTTCTTC.

This clone was found a few times. V is TRBV20-1 and J is TRBJ1-1; perhaps TRBD1 as D (5 bases). V was shortened by 6 bases and J by 8 bases, with 13 bases between the two germline ends. The CDR3 extends over 11 amino acids. Germline V gene data show CDR1 as DFQATT and CDR2 as SNEGSKA (reference sequence). This chain's CDR3 is CSAPTAPEAFF. The CDR3 DNA sequence: TGCAGTGCCCCGACAGCTCCAGAAGCTTTCTTT.

The rearrangement joins TRBV7-5 to TRBJ2-2; the table's D call TRBD2 went unverified against the DNA. TRBV7-5 is annotated as a pseudogene. The length of the CDR3 is 21 residues. Written as DNA, the CDR3 is TGTGCCAGAAGCTTAGATTCGGCTAGCGGGTACCTTCTATTGAACACCGGGGAGCTGTTTTTT. This codes for CARSLDSASGYLLLNTGELFF.

V usage is TRBV23-1 and J usage is TRBJ2-3, with no clear D. TRBV23-1 is flagged as an ORF with uncertain function. V was shortened by 0 bases and J by 8 bases, with 15 bases between the two germline ends. The CDR3 sequence is 15 residues long. The CDR3 sequence: CASSQSWKCWGTQYF. CDR3 nucleotide sequence: TGCGCCAGCAGTCAATCGTGGAAGTGCTGGGGTACGCAGTATTTT.

This chain links TRBV7-9 with TRBJ2-5, with D maybe TRBD1 (6 bases). The V end lost 5 bases, the J end lost 2 bases, and 9 bases lay between the germline ends. Germline values: CDR1 SEHNR, CDR2 FQNEAQ (reference sequence). The CDR3 extends over 13 amino acids. The CDR3 DNA is TGTGCCAGCAGCCCACAGGGTCAAGAGACCCAGTACTTC. Translation: CASSPQGQETQYF.

J is TRBJ2-7 and V is TRBV11-3, with 11 positions matching TRBD2. V dropped 0 bases and J dropped 3; count of bases not matched to a gene: 13. This CDR3 has 19 amino acids. Germline V CDR1 and CDR2: SGHNT, YENEEA. This CDR3 is CASSLDRGLAGGGIYEQYV. CDR3 in DNA: TGTGCCAGCAGCTTAGATCGAGGGCTAGCGGGGGGCGGGATCTACGAGCAGTACGTC.

J is TRBJ2-3 and V is TRBV7-2; the match to TRBD2 covers 8 bases. This CDR3 contains 15 residues. V was pared by 0 bases and J by 2 bases, with 1 base of the junction left unmatched. The V gene's germline CDR1 is SGHTA and CDR2 FQGNSA. CDR3 coding DNA: TGTGCCAGCAGCTTAGCTAGCGGGAACACAGATACGCAGTATTTT. This codes for CASSLASGNTDTQYF.

This chain links TRBV14 with TRBJ1-1; tentative D call: TRBD1 (6 bases). Germline V gene lookup returns CDR1 SGHDN and CDR2 FVKESK. Trimming removed 4 bases from V and 4 bases from J, with 10 bases in between. CDR3 size: 13 residues. The CDR3 DNA is TGTGCCAGCAGCCTTCTACAGGGCACTGAAGCTTTCTTT. This translates into CASSLLQGTEAFF.

As concerns this clone: Mismatch with germline at one junction end may stem from a read error. The chain couples TRBV7-2 to TRBJ1-6; D might be TRBD1 (6 bases). The CDR3 contains 13 residues. Germline V lookup: CDR1 SGHTA, CDR2 FQGNSA. CDR3 sequence reads: CASSLDRFRGCDF. CDR3 in DNA: TGTGCCAGCAGCTTAGATCGTTTCAGGGGCTGCGACTTT.

The chain employs TRBV27 and TRBJ2-3; no clear D gene. This CDR3 contains 12 residues. V gave up 3 bases and J gave up 6 bases, with 7 bases separating them. Per germline, CDR1 MNHEY and CDR2 SMNVEV (reference sequence). The CDR3 sequence is CASSFRRDTQYF. The DNA for the CDR3 is TGTGCCAGCAGTTTTAGGCGGGATACGCAGTATTTT.

The genes are TRBV10-3 and TRBJ1-2; D gene unclear. From germline, CDR1 is ENHRY and CDR2 SYGVKD. The V end was cut by 6 bases, the J end by 0 bases, with 11 bases between. This CDR3 spans 14 amino acids. This chain's CDR3 is CAISPVEANYGYTF. CDR3 DNA sequence: TGTGCCATCAGCCCCGTCGAGGCTAACTATGGCTACACCTTC.

V is TRBV27 and J is TRBJ1-6; D might be TRBD1 (6 bases). The CDR3 extends over 15 amino acids. Germline CDR1 is MNHEY and CDR2 is SMNVEV (reference sequence). The V end lost 5 bases, the J end lost 4 bases, and 12 bases lay between the germline ends. The CDR3 loop is CASSLQGHYNSPLHF. The CDR3 DNA reads as TGTGCCAGCAGTCTCCAGGGGCATTATAATTCACCCCTCCACTTT.

This chain uses TRBV5-1 with TRBJ2-5, with D uncertain. The CDR3 is 14 residues long. Germline CDR1 and CDR2: SGHRS and YFSETQ. Trimming shortened V by 0 bases and J by 5 bases, and 11 bases separated the two germline ends. Here the CDR3 reads CASSLAVQQETQYF. The CDR3 coding sequence is TGCGCCAGCAGCTTGGCCGTGCAGCAGGAGACCCAGTACTTC. Full variable domain (rest looked up from reference TRBV5-1 and TRBJ2-5): KAGVTQTPRYLIKTRGQQVTLSCSPISGHRSVSWYQQTPGQGLQFLFEYFSETQRNKGNFPGRFSGRQFSNSRSEMNVSTLELGDSALYLCASSLAVQQETQYFGPGTRLLVL.

CDR3 DNA sequence: TGTGCCAGCAGCTTAGTAGGGTCTAGCGGGAGCCGGGAGCTGTTTTTT. This gives the protein CASSLVGSSGSRELFF. The chain carries TRBV11-1 and TRBJ2-2, with TRBD2 matching over 10 bases. The CDR3 runs to 16 residues. Germline CDR1 SGHAT, CDR2 FQDESV (reference sequence). Germline trimming cut 1 base from V and 9 bases from J; bases unmatched to any gene: 8.

V is TRBV6-5 and J is TRBJ1-6; D uncertain. This CDR3 has 12 amino acids. Germline V gene lookup returns CDR1 MNHEY and CDR2 SVGAGI. The V gene lost 6 bases and the J gene lost 8 bases, with 8 bases spanning the gap. Here the CDR3 reads CASRTGDSPLHF. The CDR3 DNA follows: TGTGCCAGCAGGACCGGAGATTCACCCCTCCACTTT.

This chain links TRBV28 with TRBJ2-7, with 9 bases that match TRBD2. V trimming: 3 bases; J trimming: 3 bases; junction bases outside the gene matches: 9. CDR3 length equals 16 residues. The germline V gene encodes CDR1 MDHEN and CDR2 SYDVKM. The CDR3 loop reads CASSFSGSNSGYEQYF. The CDR3 nucleotides are TGTGCCAGCAGTTTTAGCGGGAGTAATAGCGGCTACGAGCAGTACTTC. Based on the CDR3 plus reference TRBV28 and TRBJ2-7, the full variable domain is DVKVTQSSRYLVKRTGEKVFLECVQDMDHENMFWYRQDPGLGLRLIYFSYDVKMKEKGDIPEGYSVSREKKERFSLILESASTNQTSMYLCASSFSGSNSGYEQYFGPGTRLTVT.

The chain employs TRBV28 and TRBJ1-2, with D possibly matching TRBD1 (5 bases). CDR1 and CDR2 (germline): MDHEN, SYDVKM. This CDR3 spans 19 amino acids. The V end lost 2 bases, the J end lost 4 bases, and 26 bases lay between the germline ends. The CDR3 coding sequence is TGTGCCAGCAGTTTAGCTTTTGGCAGGGATGAGGGTGAGTCCTATGGCTACACCTTC. Translation: CASSLAFGRDEGESYGYTF.

V is TRBV2 and J is TRBJ2-5, with 9 nucleotides matching TRBD1. Germline V gene data show CDR1 as SNHLY and CDR2 as FYNNEI. J gave up 5 bases and V 6 bases, and 1 base lay outside the gene matches. The CDR3 consists of 12 residues. The CDR3 loop reads CASSDRGETQYF. The CDR3 DNA reads as TGTGCCAGCAGCGACAGGGGGGAGACCCAGTACTTC.

CDR3 sequence: CSVYRAAGEKLFF. The CDR3 DNA follows: TGCAGCGTTTACAGGGCGGCCGGGGAAAAACTGTTTTTT. The rearrangement uses TRBV29-1 and TRBJ1-4; tentatively, D is TRBD1 (6 bases). V dropped 5 bases and J dropped 8 bases, with 15 bases sitting between them. This CDR3 region has 13 residues. Germline V gene data show CDR1 as SQVTM and CDR2 as ANQGSEA.

The CDR3 is CASSRPGKGYTEAFF. CDR3 DNA: TGCGCCAGCAGCCGACCAGGGAAGGGATACACTGAAGCTTTCTTT. The chain carries TRBV4-1 and TRBJ1-1; a possible D gene is TRBD1 (5 bases). Trimming shortened V by 4 bases and J by 3 bases, and 15 bases separated the two germline ends. The CDR3 loop spans 15 amino acids. CDR1 MGHRA and CDR2 YSYEKL come from the germline V gene.

V is TRBV5-6 and J is TRBJ1-1; D remains ambiguous. Germline-derived CDR1 and CDR2 are SGHDT and YYEEEE. V gave up 4 bases and J gave up 1 base, with 14 bases separating them. The CDR3 covers 15 residues. CDR3 sequence: CASSPIARENTEAFF. DNA of the CDR3: TGTGCCAGCAGCCCCATTGCCCGGGAGAACACTGAAGCTTTCTTT.

This chain joins TRBV4-2 and TRBJ1-5, with a weak D call TRBD1 (6 bases). V gave up 0 bases and J gave up 0 bases, with 9 bases separating them. This CDR3 comprises 16 residues. Germline CDR1 reads LGHNA; CDR2 reads YNFKEQ. The CDR3 loop is CASSQDKGGSNQPQHF. DNA of the CDR3: TGTGCCAGCAGCCAAGATAAGGGGGGTAGCAATCAGCCCCAGCATTTT.

In this sample, this clone turned up once. The gene calls are TRBV7-6 and TRBJ2-1; weak D call: TRBD1 (6 bases). The germline gives CDR1 SGHVS, CDR2 FNYEAQ. V was pared by 1 base and J by 10 bases, with 17 bases between. The CDR3 totals 15 residues. The CDR3 nucleotides are TGTGCCAGCAGCTTAGTTGTTCAGGGGTCCAGAGAGCAGTTCTTC. Translating gives CASSLVVQGSREQFF.

The V gene is TRBV5-1, the J gene TRBJ2-3, with 7 bases identical to TRBD2. Germline loops: CDR1 SGHRS, CDR2 YFSETQ. V lost 6 bases, J lost 10 bases, and 11 bases stayed unmatched. The CDR3 contains 13 residues. The CDR3 loop reads CASNFLAASSQYF. CDR3 nucleotides: TGCGCCAGCAACTTCCTAGCGGCCAGCTCGCAGTATTTT.

This clone was recorded once. V and J are TRBV6-6 and TRBJ1-6, with D uncertain. This CDR3 has 14 amino acids. The V and J ends lost 5 bases and 2 bases respectively, with 7 bases between them. Germline CDR1 MNHNY, CDR2 SVGAGI (reference sequence). The CDR3 DNA reads as TGTGCCAGCAGTCGGCCTCCCTATAATTCACCCCTCCACTTT. Protein: CASSRPPYNSPLHF.

The chain is built from TRBV18 and TRBJ2-3; D remains unclear. From germline, CDR1 is KGHSH and CDR2 LQKENI. The V gene lost 2 bases and the J gene lost 3 bases, with 12 bases spanning the gap. This CDR3 comprises 15 residues. CDR3 bases: TGTGCCAGCTCACCAACTCCCTGGCCTACAGATACGCAGTATTTT. Its translation: CASSPTPWPTDTQYF.

This chain uses TRBV28 with TRBJ1-2, with D unresolved. V lost 8 bases and J 0 bases, leaving 10 bases between the germline ends. CDR1 is MDHEN, CDR2 SYDVKM, per germline. This CDR3 is built from 13 residues. The CDR3 is CASLAGTNYGYTF. The CDR3 DNA is TGTGCCAGCCTAGCGGGGACTAACTATGGCTACACCTTC.

CDR3 coding DNA: TGTGCCTGGAGTGTATTTTACGGGGGCACCGGGGAGCTGTTTTTT. Amino acids: CAWSVFYGGTGELFF. The chain recombines TRBV30 with TRBJ2-2, with D possibly TRBD2 on 6 matching bases. The CDR3 covers 15 residues. Germline-derived CDR1 and CDR2 are GTSNPN and SVGIG (reference sequence). V lost 0 bases and J 4 bases, leaving 12 bases between the germline ends.

The rearrangement links TRBV18 to TRBJ1-1, with a possible D match to TRBD1 (5 bases). V was clipped by 0 bases and J by 1 base, with 12 bases between them. Germline CDR1 KGHSH, CDR2 LQKENI. The length of the CDR3 is 16 residues. The CDR3 sequence: CASSPPFGGGNTEAFF. CDR3 DNA: TGTGCCAGCTCACCACCGTTTGGGGGTGGGAACACTGAAGCTTTCTTT. The full variable domain, with the rest looked up from reference TRBV18 and TRBJ1-1, is NAGVMQNPRHLVRRRGQEARLRCSPMKGHSHVYWYRQLPEEGLKFMVYLQKENIIDESGMPKERFSAEFPKEGPSILRIQQVVRGDSAAYFCASSPPFGGGNTEAFFGQGTRLTVV.